The next 13 T cell receptor beta chains were all read from a single sample in a study of cytomegalovirus exposure and HLA in healthy donors. The PCR had 60 Vbeta and 13 Jbeta primers. The assay was immunoSEQ multiplex PCR, and TCRdb's table has in-frame clones only and misses some. The table lists about 240,000 clones, 82% of them singletons. Sequenced material: PBMCs. These receptors originate from a woman in her thirties or forties in good health and CMV-seropositive.

The chain has TRBV5-5 and TRBJ2-2; 9 bases agree with TRBD1. CDR3 length: 15 amino acids. The germline V gene encodes CDR1 SGHKS and CDR2 YYEKEE (reference sequence). The V and J ends lost 6 bases and 7 bases, in that order; junction bases with no gene match: 10. The CDR3 DNA is TGTGCCAGCACCGGAAACAGGGGGCGCAGCGGGGAGCTGTTTTTT. It translates to CASTGNRGRSGELFF.

V usage is TRBV19 and J usage is TRBJ1-1; no definite D call. Germline V lookup: CDR1 LNHDA, CDR2 SQIVND (reference sequence). The CDR3 is 12 amino acids. With 3 bases removed from V and 5 bases from J, the gap between germline ends came to 7 bases. The CDR3 region has the DNA TGTGCCAGTAGTATTGCAGAAACTGAAGCTTTCTTT. Translation: CASSIAETEAFF. Drawing the rest from reference TRBV19 and TRBJ1-1, the complete variable domain is DGGITQSPKYLFRKEGQNVTLSCEQNLNHDAMYWYRQDPGQGLRLIYYSQIVNDFQKGDIAEGYSVSREKKESFPLTVTSAQKNPTAFYLCASSIAETEAFFGQGTRLTVV.

The V and J genes are TRBV11-1 and TRBJ2-3; 8 bases line up with TRBD2. Germline CDR1 is SGHAT and CDR2 is FQDESV (reference sequence). The CDR3 has 14 amino acids. V lost 7 bases and J lost 5; bases outside the gene matches: 8. CDR3 in amino acids: CASTSSGALDTQYF. CDR3 nucleotide sequence: TGTGCCAGCACGAGTAGCGGGGCCTTAGATACGCAGTATTTT.

The chain joins TRBV19 to TRBJ1-2, with D unresolved. CDR3 size: 14 residues. Trimming cost V 0 bases and J 8 bases, with 13 bases left between them. Germline V CDR1 and CDR2: LNHDA, SQIVND (reference sequence). The CDR3 DNA reads TGTGCCAGTAGTATAGATCGGGCAGGCGGGGGCTACACCTTC. Amino acid sequence: CASSIDRAGGGYTF. Full variable domain (missing parts from reference TRBV19 and TRBJ1-2): DGGITQSPKYLFRKEGQNVTLSCEQNLNHDAMYWYRQDPGQGLRLIYYSQIVNDFQKGDIAEGYSVSREKKESFPLTVTSAQKNPTAFYLCASSIDRAGGGYTFGSGTRLTVV.

This CDR3 reads CAWAKTGIGNQPQHF. CDR3 nucleotides: TGTGCCTGGGCAAAAACAGGGATCGGCAATCAGCCCCAGCATTTT. This chain connects TRBV30 to TRBJ1-5, with D possibly matching TRBD1 (6 bases). With 5 bases removed from V and 2 bases from J, the gap between germline ends came to 16 bases. Germline V gene data show CDR1 as GTSNPN and CDR2 as SVGIG (reference sequence). The CDR3 covers 15 residues.

In its sample, this clone was seen once. The V call is TRBV5-4, the J call TRBJ1-1, with 7 bases identical to TRBD1. The CDR3 loop spans 14 amino acids. The V segment lost 0 bases and the J segment 5 bases; nucleotides outside the gene matches: 4. Germline assignment: CDR1 SGHNT and CDR2 YYREEE (reference sequence). CDR3 coding DNA: TGTGCCAGCAGCTTGGTGCAGGGGGTGACTGAAGCTTTCTTT. It yields the protein CASSLVQGVTEAFF.

This chain links TRBV10-2 with TRBJ2-2; D unclear. CDR1 is WSHSY, CDR2 SAAADI, per germline. This CDR3 comprises 12 residues. V lost 7 bases, J lost 0 bases, and 3 bases lay in between. The CDR3 here is CASTANTGELFF. CDR3 DNA sequence: TGCGCCAGCACAGCGAACACCGGGGAGCTGTTTTTT.

V is TRBV11-3 and J is TRBJ1-1; 7 bases are shared with TRBD1. The CDR3 is 14 residues long. CDR1 SGHNT and CDR2 YENEEA come from the germline V gene. The V segment lost 5 bases and the J segment 4 bases; nucleotides outside the gene matches: 7. The CDR3 loop is CASSMTGTATEAFF. In nucleotides, the CDR3 is TGTGCCAGCAGCATGACAGGGACGGCCACTGAAGCTTTCTTT.

The chain couples TRBV5-1 to TRBJ1-2; 7 bases are shared with TRBD1. The CDR3 extends over 15 amino acids. The trim removed 0 bases at V and 5 bases at J, leaving 7 bases unmatched. In germline, CDR1 is SGHRS, CDR2 YFSETQ. CDR3: CASSLDGTDTYGYTF. The CDR3 nucleotides read TGCGCCAGCAGCTTGGATGGGACAGATACTTATGGCTACACCTTC.

A single count supports this clone. The genes are TRBV30 and TRBJ1-4, with no clear D. CDR3 length: 14 residues. Germline CDR1 and CDR2: GTSNPN and SVGIG (reference sequence). The ends were cut back, 4 bases at V and 4 bases at J, with 13 bases in the middle. DNA of the CDR3: TGTGCCTGGACCTCGATTAGCCGTAATGAAAAACTGTTTTTT. Encoded protein: CAWTSISRNEKLFF.

The chain is built from TRBV25-1 and TRBJ1-2, with TRBD1 matching 9 bases. V lost 5 bases, J lost 5 bases, and 6 bases stayed unmatched. CDR1 is MGHDK, CDR2 SYGVNS, per germline. The CDR3 runs to 14 residues. CDR3 in amino acids: CASSRTGGLYGYTF. The CDR3 coding sequence is TGTGCCAGCAGTCGAACAGGGGGCTTGTATGGCTACACCTTC.

The chain uses TRBV5-1 and TRBJ1-1; unclear D gene. CDR1 and CDR2 (germline): SGHRS, YFSETQ. The CDR3 spans 14 residues. The V gene lost 0 bases and the J gene lost 3 bases, with 9 bases spanning the gap. The CDR3 here is CASSLGLADTEAFF. DNA of the CDR3: TGCGCCAGCAGCTTGGGACTTGCAGACACTGAAGCTTTCTTT.

This chain links TRBV7-9 with TRBJ1-2; D might be TRBD1 (5 bases). Looked up from germline, CDR1 is SEHNR and CDR2 is FQNEAQ (reference sequence). This CDR3 contains 15 residues. V gave up 4 bases and J gave up 8 bases, with 20 bases separating them. CDR3 coding DNA: TGTGCCAGCAGCTCTGGGGCAGGGAATAGAAACGGCTACACCTTC. Protein sequence: CASSSGAGNRNGYTF.